The T cell receptor (beta chain) under discussion was sequenced for a study of cytomegalovirus exposure and HLA in healthy donors. 60 Vbeta and 13 Jbeta primers were used in PCR. The protocol was immunoSEQ multiplex PCR, while the TCRdb copy is restricted to in-frame clones and leaves out a portion. The sample yields some 180,000 clones, 70% to 80% seen once. Germline CDR1 SGHRS, CDR2 YFSETQ. Trimming removed 5 bases at V and 5 bases at J, with 17 bases between. The CDR3 runs 15 residues. Sequencing was done on a sample of PBMCs. The origin of this receptor is a young man in good health and CMV-seronegative. This chain connects TRBV5-1 to TRBJ2-4; a possible D gene is TRBD1 (7 bases). Here the CDR3 reads CASSTGGTAQNIQYF. For the CDR3, the DNA is TGCGCCAGCAGTACGGGCGGGACAGCACAAAACATTCAGTACTTC.